Listed here is a single TCR beta chain. One entry per CDR3 protein, called by TCRdb with MiXCR from the 5' RACE reads. The sample yields a few hundred thousand distinct CDR3 sequences, about 4% seen once. This sample is drawn from a study of T cells after yellow fever vaccination. Germline V CDR1 and CDR2: SGHNT, YYREEE (reference sequence). The ends were cut back, 0 bases at V and 12 bases at J, with 13 bases in the middle. The CDR3 totals 13 residues. The starting material was PBMCs, obtained 5 days after the yellow fever booster vaccination. The clonotype was recovered from a man between 18 and 35 years old who received the YFV17D yellow fever vaccine. The V call is TRBV5-4, the J call TRBJ2-1, with D possibly being TRBD1 or TRBD2 (6 bases each). CDR3 residues: CASSLEGGLGQFF. Here the CDR3 DNA reads TGTGCCAGCAGCTTGGAAGGGGGACTGGGGCAGTTCTTC. Using reference TRBV5-4 and TRBJ2-1 for the parts outside the CDR3, the full variable domain is ETGVTQSPTHLIKTRGQQVTLRCSSQSGHNTVSWYQQALGQGPQFIFQYYREEENGRGNFPPRFSGLQFPNYSSELNVNALELDDSALYLCASSLEGGLGQFFGPGTRLTVL.